These T cell receptor beta chains were read from a single sample in a study of identical twins. TCRdb called the 5' RACE reads again in MiXCR, with one record for every CDR3 protein. The sample lists about 690,000 distinct CDR3 sequences; around 5.7% were seen once. The specimen was naive T cells sorted from blood. The receptor source for this set is a man between 18 and 35 years old in good health. The CDR3 runs from the conserved cysteine through the conserved F or W. A D gene is named only where the DNA matches it firmly. A row's size may be missing; if present it is once, few, many or a size class.

V gene,D gene,clone size,J gene,CDR3 DNA,CDR3 protein
TRBV5-1,-,many,TRBJ2-1,TGCGCCAGCAGCACCCAGGGAAATCTAGCTGTAAATGAGCAGTTCTTC,CASSTQGNLAVNEQFF
TRBV6-2/TRBV6-3,-,-,TRBJ2-7,TGTGCCAGCAGTTGGGACGGAACAGTCTACGAGCAGTACTTC,CASSWDGTVYEQYF
TRBV29-1,-,many,TRBJ2-2,TGCAGCGTTGGGCTCTTCACCGGGGAGCTGTTTTTT,CSVGLFTGELFF
TRBV6-1,-,many,TRBJ2-2,TGTGCCAGCAGTCTGACAGGGACTTTCACCGGGGAGCTGTTTTTT,CASSLTGTFTGELFF
TRBV12-3/TRBV12-4,-,many,TRBJ2-1,TGTGCCAGCACTTTTTCCCCGGCCAATGAGCAGTTCTTC,CASTFSPANEQFF
TRBV20-1,-,-,TRBJ2-3,TGCAGTGCTCGCACCGGGACTGCTGCAGATACGCAGTATTTT,CSARTGTAADTQYF
TRBV29-1,-,many,TRBJ2-7,TGCAGCGTCCGACAGGACGAGCAGTACTTC,CSVRQDEQYF
TRBV4-2,-,many,TRBJ2-3,TGTGCCAGCAGCCCCTACAGGGCTAGCACAGATACGCAGTATTTT,CASSPYRASTDTQYF
TRBV14,-,few,TRBJ2-2,TGTGCCAGCAGCCAAGTCAGGAACACCGGGGAGCTGTTTTTT,CASSQVRNTGELFF
TRBV20-1,TRBD2,many,TRBJ2-1,TGCAGTGCTCCCCACGGGACTAGTTTTAATGAGCAGTTCTTC,CSAPHGTSFNEQFF
TRBV20-1,-,few,TRBJ2-2,TGCAGTGCCCCATTCCAAAACACCGGGGAGCTGTTTTTT,CSAPFQNTGELFF
TRBV28,TRBD2,many,TRBJ2-5,TGTGCCAGCAGTGCCCGTAGCGGGGAAGAGACCCAGTACTTC,CASSARSGEETQYF
TRBV27,TRBD2,many,TRBJ2-1,TGTGCCAGCAGCGCGGGACTAGCGTTTACCTACAATGAGCAGTTCTTC,CASSAGLAFTYNEQFF
TRBV3-1,TRBD1,few,TRBJ2-1,TGTGCCAGCAGCCCCCGGGACAGGGGGTTCAATGAGCAGTTCTTC,CASSPRDRGFNEQFF
TRBV19,-,-,TRBJ1-5,TGTGCCAGTAGTGCTGGAACCCAGCATTTT,CASSAGTQHF
TRBV12-3/TRBV12-4,TRBD2,few,TRBJ2-1,TGTGCCAGCAGTTTAGACGGACTAGCGGGAGGGGCTGAGCAGTTCTTC,CASSLDGLAGGAEQFF
TRBV10-3,-,many,TRBJ2-7,TGTGCCATCAGCCTAGCTGGCGAGCAGTACTTC,CAISLAGEQYF
TRBV20-1,-,-,TRBJ2-1,TGCAGTGCTAGTGTGGCGGGAATCAACAATGAGCAGTTCTTC,CSASVAGINNEQFF
TRBV12-3/TRBV12-4,TRBD1,many,TRBJ1-2,TGTGCCAGCAGTTCCGGACAGGTGGCTAACTATGGCTACACCTTC,CASSSGQVANYGYTF
TRBV5-1,TRBD2,-,TRBJ2-5,TGCGCCAGCAGGGTAGCGGGGTTTCAAGAGACCCAGTACTTC,CASRVAGFQETQYF
TRBV9,TRBD2,few,TRBJ2-5,TGTGCCAGCAGCCCCGGGACTAGCGGGAGGGGCCAAGAGACCCAGTACTTC,CASSPGTSGRGQETQYF
TRBV5-6,-,-,TRBJ1-6,TGTGCCAGCAGCCGGGGACAAGCTTCACCCCTCCACTTT,CASSRGQASPLHF
TRBV7-3,TRBD2,few,TRBJ2-2,TGTGCCAGCAGCTTAACGCGGGAGAGCGGGGAGCTGTTTTTT,CASSLTRESGELFF
TRBV10-3,TRBD2,few,TRBJ2-5,TGTGCCAAGACCGCGGGAGCCGAGACCCAGTACTTC,CAKTAGAETQYF